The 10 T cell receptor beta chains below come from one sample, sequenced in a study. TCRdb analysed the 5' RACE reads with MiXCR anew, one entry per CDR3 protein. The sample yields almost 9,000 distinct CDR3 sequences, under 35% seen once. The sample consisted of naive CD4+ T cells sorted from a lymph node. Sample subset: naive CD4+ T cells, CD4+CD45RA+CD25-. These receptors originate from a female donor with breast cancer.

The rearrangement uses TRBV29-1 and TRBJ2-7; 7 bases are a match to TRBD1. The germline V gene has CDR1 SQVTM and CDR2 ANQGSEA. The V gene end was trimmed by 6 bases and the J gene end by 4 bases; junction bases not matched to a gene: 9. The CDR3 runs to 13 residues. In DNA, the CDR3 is TGCAGCGTCCGACAGGGCGCAGGATACGAGCAGTACTTC. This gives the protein CSVRQGAGYEQYF.

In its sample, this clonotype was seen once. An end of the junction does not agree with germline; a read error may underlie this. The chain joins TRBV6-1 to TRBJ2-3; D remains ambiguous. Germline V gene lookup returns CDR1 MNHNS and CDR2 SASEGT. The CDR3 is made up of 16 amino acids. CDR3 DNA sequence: TGTGCCTGCAGTAAGGACCCAGAGACGAGCACAGATACGCAGTATTTT. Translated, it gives CACSKDPETSTDTQYF.

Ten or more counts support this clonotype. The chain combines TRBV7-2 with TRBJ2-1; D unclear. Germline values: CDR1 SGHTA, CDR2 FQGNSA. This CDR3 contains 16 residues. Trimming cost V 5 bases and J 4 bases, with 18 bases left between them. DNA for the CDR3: TGTGCCAGCAGCGCCTCGTCTGGCCGTGGATACAATGAGCAGTTCTTC. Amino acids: CASSASSGRGYNEQFF.

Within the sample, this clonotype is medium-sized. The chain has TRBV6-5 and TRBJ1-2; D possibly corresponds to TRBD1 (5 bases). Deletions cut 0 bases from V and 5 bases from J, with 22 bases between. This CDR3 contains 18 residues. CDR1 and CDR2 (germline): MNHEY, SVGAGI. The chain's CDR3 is CASSYSRRLKGTGYGYTF. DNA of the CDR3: TGTGCCAGCAGTTACTCCCGTAGGCTAAAGGGGACGGGGTATGGCTACACCTTC.

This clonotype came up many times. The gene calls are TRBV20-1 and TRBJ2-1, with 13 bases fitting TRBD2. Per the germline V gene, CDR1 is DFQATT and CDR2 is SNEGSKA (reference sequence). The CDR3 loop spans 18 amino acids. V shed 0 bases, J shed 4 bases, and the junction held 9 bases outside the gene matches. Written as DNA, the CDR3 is TGCAGTGCTAGAGAACCCTGGACTAGCGGGGGCTATTACAATGAGCAGTTCTTC. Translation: CSAREPWTSGGYYNEQFF.

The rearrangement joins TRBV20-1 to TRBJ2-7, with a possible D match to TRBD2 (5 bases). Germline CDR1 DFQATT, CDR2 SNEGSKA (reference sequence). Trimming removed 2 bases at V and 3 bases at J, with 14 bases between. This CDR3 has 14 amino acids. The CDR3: CSARFLARGYEQYF. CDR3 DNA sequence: TGCAGTGCTAGATTTCTAGCCCGAGGCTACGAGCAGTACTTC.

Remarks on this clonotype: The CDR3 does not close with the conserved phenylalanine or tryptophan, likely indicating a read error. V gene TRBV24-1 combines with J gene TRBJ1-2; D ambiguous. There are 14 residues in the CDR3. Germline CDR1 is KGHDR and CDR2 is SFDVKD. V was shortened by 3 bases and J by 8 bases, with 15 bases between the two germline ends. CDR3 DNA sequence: TGTGCCACCAGTGATCCCTCTTCGGGGAGCGGCTACACCATC. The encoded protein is CATSDPSSGSGYTI.

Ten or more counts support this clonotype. The CDR3 sequence is CASSWTATYEQYF. DNA of the CDR3: TGTGCCAGCAGTTGGACAGCTACCTACGAGCAGTACTTC. The chain couples TRBV12-3 or TRBV12-4 to TRBJ2-7, with a possible D match to TRBD1 (6 bases). V shed 4 bases and J shed 2 bases, with 9 bases lying between them. The CDR3 is 13 residues long.

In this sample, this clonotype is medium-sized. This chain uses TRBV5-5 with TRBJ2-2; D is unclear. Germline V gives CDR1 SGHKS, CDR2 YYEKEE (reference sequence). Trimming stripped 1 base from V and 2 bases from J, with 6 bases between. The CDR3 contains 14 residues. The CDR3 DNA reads TGTGCCAGCAGCTTGACACCTAACACCGGGGAGCTGTTTTTT. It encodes CASSLTPNTGELFF.

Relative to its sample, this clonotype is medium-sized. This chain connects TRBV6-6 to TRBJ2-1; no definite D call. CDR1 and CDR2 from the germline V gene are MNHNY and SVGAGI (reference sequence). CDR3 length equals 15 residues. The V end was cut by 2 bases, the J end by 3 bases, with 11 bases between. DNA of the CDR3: TGTGCCAGCAGTTACGGGCTTTTATTCTACAATGAGCAGTTCTTC. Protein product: CASSYGLLFYNEQFF.